This T cell receptor (beta chain) was captured by sequencing in a study of CD8+ T cells in alopecia areata. Study context: Transfer of skin from approximately 6-13-month-old C3H/HeJ graft donors with spontaneous alopecia was made to approximately 7-11-week-old female C3H/HeJ mice.

As regards this clone: No antigen is known for it. All gene names here are mouse names. Sequencing ends 4 residues short of the CDR3 end; the germline J gene provides the rest.

The sequencing template was cDNA reverse transcribed from extracted RNA. Sequencing used immunoSEQ multiplex PCR; TCRdb keeps in-frame clones, though not all of them. Altogether 250,000 or so clones were found in the sample, and no singletons occur. There are 13 residues in the CDR3. Germline assignment: CDR1 FNHDT and CDR2 SITEND (reference sequence). Study conclusions and caveats: Affected scalp, especially in alopecia totalis/universalis, had a higher clonality than normal scalp did. Scalp sample sequencing also detects resident alphabeta T cells of normal skin. Mice showed TCR sharing more clearly than patients did, possibly owing to HLA.

The pooled cutaneous lymph node cells were sorted using several markers (CD4, CD8alpha, NKG2D, NKG2ACE and others). The rearrangement uses TRBV19 and TRBJ2-5; 7 bases line up with TRBD1. The sequenced sample consisted of CD4+ T cells sorted from a lymph node. The sequence was obtained from a C3H/HeJ mouse with alopecia areata. The mice in this strain carry MHC haplotype H2-k. CDR3 DNA, as far as it was read: TGTGCCAGCAGTTCAGGGGGTGAAGAC. Translating it yields CASSSGGED. The entire CDR3 protein is CASSSGGEDTQYF.